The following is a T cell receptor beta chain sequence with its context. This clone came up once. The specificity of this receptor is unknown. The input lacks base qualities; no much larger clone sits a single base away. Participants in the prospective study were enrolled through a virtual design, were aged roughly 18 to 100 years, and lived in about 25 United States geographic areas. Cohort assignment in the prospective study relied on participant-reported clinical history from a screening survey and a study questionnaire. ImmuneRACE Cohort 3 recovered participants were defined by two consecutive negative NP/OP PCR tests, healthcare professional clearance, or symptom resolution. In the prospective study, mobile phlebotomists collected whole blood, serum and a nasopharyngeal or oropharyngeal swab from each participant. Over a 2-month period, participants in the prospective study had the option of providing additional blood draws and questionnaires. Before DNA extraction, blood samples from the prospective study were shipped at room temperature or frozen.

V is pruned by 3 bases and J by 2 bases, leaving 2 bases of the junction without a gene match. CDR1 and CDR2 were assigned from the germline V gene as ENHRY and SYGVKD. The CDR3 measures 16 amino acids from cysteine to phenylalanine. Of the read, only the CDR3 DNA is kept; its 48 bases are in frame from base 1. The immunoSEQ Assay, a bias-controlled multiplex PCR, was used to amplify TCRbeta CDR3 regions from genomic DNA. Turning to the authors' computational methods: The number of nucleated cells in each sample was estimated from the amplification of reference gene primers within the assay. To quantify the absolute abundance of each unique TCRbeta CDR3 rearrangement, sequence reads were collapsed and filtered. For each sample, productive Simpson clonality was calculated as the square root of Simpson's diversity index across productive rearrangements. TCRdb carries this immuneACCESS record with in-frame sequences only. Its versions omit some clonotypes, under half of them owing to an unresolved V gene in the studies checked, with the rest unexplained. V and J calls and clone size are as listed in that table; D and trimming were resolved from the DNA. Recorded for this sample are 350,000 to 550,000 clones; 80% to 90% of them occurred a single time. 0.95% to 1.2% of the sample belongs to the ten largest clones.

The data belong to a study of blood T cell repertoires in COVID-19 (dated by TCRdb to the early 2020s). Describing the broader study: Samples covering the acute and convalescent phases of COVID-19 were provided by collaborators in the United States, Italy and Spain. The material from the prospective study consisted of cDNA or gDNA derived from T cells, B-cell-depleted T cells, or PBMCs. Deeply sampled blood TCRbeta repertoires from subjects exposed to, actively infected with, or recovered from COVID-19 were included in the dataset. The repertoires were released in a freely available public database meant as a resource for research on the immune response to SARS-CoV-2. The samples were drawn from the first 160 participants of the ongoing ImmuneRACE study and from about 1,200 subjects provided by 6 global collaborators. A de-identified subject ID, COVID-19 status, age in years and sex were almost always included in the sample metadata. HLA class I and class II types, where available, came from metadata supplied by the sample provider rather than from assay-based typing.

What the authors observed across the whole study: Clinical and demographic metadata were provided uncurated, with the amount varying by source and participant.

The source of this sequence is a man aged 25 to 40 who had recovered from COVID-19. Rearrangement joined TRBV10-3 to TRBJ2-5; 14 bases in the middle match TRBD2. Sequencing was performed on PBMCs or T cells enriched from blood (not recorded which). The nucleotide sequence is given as TGTGCCATCAGTGAAAGACTAGCGGGAGGGCAAGAGACCCAGTACTTC. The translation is CAISERLAGGQETQYF.